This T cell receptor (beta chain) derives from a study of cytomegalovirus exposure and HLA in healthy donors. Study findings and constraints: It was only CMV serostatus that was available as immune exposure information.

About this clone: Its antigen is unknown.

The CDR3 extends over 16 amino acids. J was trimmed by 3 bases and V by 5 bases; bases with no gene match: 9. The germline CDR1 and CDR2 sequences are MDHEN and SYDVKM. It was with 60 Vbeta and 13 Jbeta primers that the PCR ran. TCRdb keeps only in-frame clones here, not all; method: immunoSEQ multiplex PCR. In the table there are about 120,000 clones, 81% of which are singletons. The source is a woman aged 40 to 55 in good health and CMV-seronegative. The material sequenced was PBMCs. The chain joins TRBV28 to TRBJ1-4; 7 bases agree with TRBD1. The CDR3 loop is CASSPKQGLANEKLFF. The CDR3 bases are TGTGCCAGCAGTCCCAAACAGGGGCTAGCTAATGAAAAACTGTTTTTT.